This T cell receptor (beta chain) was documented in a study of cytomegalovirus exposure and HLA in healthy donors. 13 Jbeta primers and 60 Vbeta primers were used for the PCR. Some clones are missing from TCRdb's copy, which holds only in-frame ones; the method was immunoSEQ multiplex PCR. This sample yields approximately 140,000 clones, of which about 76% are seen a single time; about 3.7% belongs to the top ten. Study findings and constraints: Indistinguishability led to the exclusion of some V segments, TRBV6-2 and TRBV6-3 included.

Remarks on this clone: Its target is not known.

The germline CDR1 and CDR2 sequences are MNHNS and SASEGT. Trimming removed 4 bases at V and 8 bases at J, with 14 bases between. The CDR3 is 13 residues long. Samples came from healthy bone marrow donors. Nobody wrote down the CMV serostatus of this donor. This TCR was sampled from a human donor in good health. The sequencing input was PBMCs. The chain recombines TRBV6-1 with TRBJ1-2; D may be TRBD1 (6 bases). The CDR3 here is CASSGWTEGGYTF. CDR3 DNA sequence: TGTGCCAGCAGTGGTTGGACAGAAGGAGGCTACACCTTC.